This entry concerns a single T cell receptor beta chain. The V end was cut by 1 base, the J end by 3 bases, with 12 bases between. The CDR3 is 16 residues long. Germline values: CDR1 LGHNA, CDR2 YNFKEQ. This record belongs to a study of blood T cell repertoires in COVID-19. Overall study context: From T cells, B-cell-depleted T cells, or PBMCs came the material, which was cDNA or gDNA.

Original analysis: From reference gene primer amplification, estimates of nucleated cell counts were derived. Only in-frame clones appear in the TCRdb table, and some are missing; sequencing was by immunoSEQ multiplex PCR. V, J and clone size were drawn from that table, and D and trimming were deduced from the DNA. The sample gives around 180,000 clones, more than 75% of which show up once; about a sixth is in the top ten. Those who participated ranged in age from roughly 18 to 90 years and resided in 20 to 30 US areas. Participants were placed into cohorts based on the clinical history they reported.

The chain couples TRBV4-2 to TRBJ2-2, with D unresolved. The sequence was obtained from a woman in her forties or fifties with acute COVID-19. Sequenced sample: PBMCs or T cells enriched from blood (not recorded which). This chain's CDR3 is CASSQGSETHTGELFF. The CDR3 DNA sequence: TGTGCCAGCAGCCAAGGCAGCGAGACCCACACCGGGGAGCTGTTTTTT.